This T cell receptor beta chain was obtained from a study of CD8 T cells in ankylosing spondylitis (dated by TCRdb to about 2017). Background on the whole study: The study profiled T cell receptor beta repertoires in healthy donors and ankylosing spondylitis patients to find disease-linked TCR variants. The whole study cohort included 108 healthy donors and roughly 24 ankylosing spondylitis patients. Peripheral blood was sampled, and synovial fluid was also collected from ankylosing spondylitis patients.

V trim: 7 bases; J trim: 6 bases; unmatched bases: 10. The CDR1 and CDR2 encoded by the germline V gene are SGHRS and YFSETQ. Taken from cysteine to phenylalanine, the CDR3 has 15 residues. The read is trimmed to its CDR3 DNA, 45 bases read in frame from base 1. The sample was run on an Illumina HiSeq 2500. Quantitative 5'-RACE with molecular barcodes was used to prepare TCR beta libraries. As for the original processing: A new computational method based on a probabilistic model of VDJ rearrangement was used to identify disease-linked TCR variants. Using fastp trimming at Q25 and MiXCR clonotype assembly, TCRdb reanalyzed the public sequencing data and kept in-frame beta chains. Entries that share a CDR3 protein sequence are merged under the most common genes and DNA. Here the V and J calls rest on TCRdb's processing, not on the authors' analysis. This sample holds 250,000 to 300,000 distinct CDR3 sequences; roughly 20% were observed only once. The ten biggest clones cover roughly 8.3% of the sample.

A few counts support this clonotype. The clone's antigen remains unknown. Per-nucleotide qualities are absent, and no much larger clonotype sits a single base away. Overall study outcomes, separate from this receptor: The disease-linked clones were reported to be significantly enriched in matched synovial fluid samples from ankylosing spondylitis patients. The disease-linked clones showed a CD8+ phenotype and occurred at relatively low frequencies in peripheral blood. Blood from ankylosing spondylitis patients appeared to be characterized by a TCR beta motif composed of about eight highly homologous amino acid variants. Some motif variants had previously been reported in the synovial fluid and blood of reactive arthritis patients, which suggests shared mechanisms of disease initiation.

This clonotype was sampled from a male donor with ankylosing spondylitis or in good health (not recorded which). This chain joins TRBV5-1 to TRBJ2-2, and TRBD1 aligns with 9 junction nucleotides. The source material was blood, either unsorted or a sorted T cell fraction (not recorded which). At the DNA level, the sequence is TGCGCCAGCTCCGACAGGGGGTTTGTCGCCGGGGAGCTGTTTTTT. This is translated as CASSDRGFVAGELFF.